The 19 T cell receptor beta chains reported below all come from one sample, sequenced in a study of blood T cell repertoires in COVID-19. The protocol was immunoSEQ multiplex PCR, while the TCRdb copy is restricted to in-frame clones and leaves out a portion. The repertoire holds 80,000 to 95,000 clones, with around nine tenths as singletons. The specimen sequenced was peripheral blood. These receptors were collected from a woman in her 70s with acute or convalescent COVID-19.

This chain joins TRBV3-1 (or the pseudogene TRBV3-2) and TRBJ2-7, with D possibly matching TRBD2 (7 bases). The CDR3 consists of 14 residues. CDR1 and CDR2 (germline): LGHDT, YNNKEL (reference sequence). The germline V and J ends were trimmed by 4 bases and 3 bases, with 13 bases remaining between them. Written as DNA, the CDR3 is TGTGCCAGCAGCCGAGGGGGGGGCGGCTACGAGCAGTACGTC. It codes for CASSRGGGGYEQYV.

CDR3: CASSSNRGAQPQHF. CDR3 DNA: TGTGCCAGCAGTTCGAACAGGGGGGCCCAGCCCCAGCATTTT. The chain couples TRBV27 to TRBJ1-5; 8 positions match TRBD1. Unmatched junction bases numbered 6, after V lost 4 bases and J lost 7 bases. Per germline, CDR1 MNHEY and CDR2 SMNVEV (reference sequence). The CDR3 is made up of 14 amino acids.

The gene calls are TRBV13 and TRBJ2-7; maybe TRBD2 (6 bases). The CDR3 covers 14 residues. V lost 1 base and J lost 5, with 12 bases in between. Looked up from germline, CDR1 is PRHDT and CDR2 is FYEKMQ (reference sequence). The CDR3 sequence: CASSLAGGSHEQYV. As DNA, the CDR3 is TGTGCCAGCAGCTTAGCCGGGGGAAGCCACGAGCAGTACGTC.

This clone was recorded once. The genes are TRBV4-2 and TRBJ1-1; D ambiguous. Germline V gene data show CDR1 as LGHNA and CDR2 as YNFKEQ. This CDR3 contains 15 residues. V was clipped by 4 bases and J by 1 base, with 13 bases between them. The CDR3 here is CASSREPEQNTEAFF. In nucleotides, the CDR3 is TGTGCCAGCAGCCGAGAACCCGAACAGAACACTGAAGCTTTCTTT.

Turning to this clone: This specimen includes other DNA sequences encoding the same CDR3. The V call is TRBV5-1, the J call TRBJ1-1; 9 bases match TRBD1. V gave up 0 bases and J gave up 2 bases; unmatched junction bases: 2. Germline lookup yields CDR1 SGHRS and CDR2 YFSETQ. The CDR3 extends over 15 amino acids. DNA for the CDR3: TGCGCCAGCAGCTTGGGGGGACAGGGTAACACTGAAGCTTTCTTT. This gives the protein CASSLGGQGNTEAFF.

In this sample, this clone turned up a few times. The rearrangement links TRBV28 to TRBJ1-4, with TRBD1 identical over 8 bases. The CDR3 extends over 14 amino acids. V shed 5 bases and J 8 bases; nucleotides not matched to a gene: 7. CDR1 and CDR2 from the germline V gene are MDHEN and SYDVKM. Written as DNA, the CDR3 is TGTGCCAGCAGTGCGGACAGGGCCTGGGAAAAACTGTTTTTT. It is translated as CASSADRAWEKLFF.

This clone was picked up a small number of times. The CDR3 here is CAISDLGQSTDTQYF. CDR3 DNA: TGTGCCATCAGTGACCTGGGACAGAGCACAGATACGCAGTATTTT. The chain combines TRBV10-3 with TRBJ2-3; 7 bases line up with TRBD1. Germline CDR1 ENHRY, CDR2 SYGVKD. V shed 3 bases, J shed 0 bases, and the junction held 3 bases outside the gene matches. CDR3 length: 15 residues.

The chain employs TRBV11-2 and TRBJ2-7, with 7 bases identical to TRBD2. Germline V CDR1 and CDR2: SGHAT, FQNNGV. This CDR3 spans 16 amino acids. Unmatched junction bases numbered 8, after V lost 2 bases and J lost 1 base. CDR3 loop: CASSLSVAAGSYEQYF. For the CDR3, the DNA is TGTGCCAGCAGCTTAAGCGTTGCAGCGGGGTCCTACGAGCAGTACTTC.

This clone was found once. The chain recombines TRBV6-4 with TRBJ2-7; the match to TRBD1 covers 7 bases. CDR1 and CDR2 from the germline V gene are MRHNA and SNTAGT. Trimming removed 8 bases from V and 2 bases from J; junction bases left unmatched: 12. CDR3 length: 15 amino acids. CDR3 residues: CASAPRNDRAYEQYV. Written as DNA, the CDR3 is TGTGCCAGCGCTCCAAGAAATGACAGGGCCTACGAGCAGTACGTC.

The chain uses TRBV5-4 and TRBJ1-2, with D possibly TRBD1 on 5 matching bases. Between the trimmed V and J ends, which lost 3 bases and 0 bases, there was a span of 9 bases. The CDR3 spans 14 residues. Germline CDR1 SGHNT, CDR2 YYREEE (reference sequence). The CDR3 region has the DNA TGTGCCAGCAGCTCAGGGAAGGCTAACTATGGCTACACCTTC. This sequence encodes CASSSGKANYGYTF. The variable domain in full, completed from reference TRBV5-4 and TRBJ1-2, reads ETGVTQSPTHLIKTRGQQVTLRCSSQSGHNTVSWYQQALGQGPQFIFQYYREEENGRGNFPPRFSGLQFPNYSSELNVNALELDDSALYLCASSSGKANYGYTFGSGTRLTVV.

This clone was seen just once. J is TRBJ2-5 and V is TRBV28, with a tentative D call TRBD1 (5 bases). CDR1 MDHEN and CDR2 SYDVKM come from the germline V gene. Trimming shortened V by 6 bases and J by 2 bases, and 16 bases separated the two germline ends. The CDR3 consists of 15 residues. In DNA form, the CDR3 reads TGTGCCAGCAGCCCTCACCCCAGGGCTCAAGAGACCCAGTACTTC. It codes for CASSPHPRAQETQYF.

This clone has just a few counts. The rearrangement links TRBV7-9 to TRBJ1-4; D may be TRBD1 (5 bases). Trimming left V 2 bases short and J 1 base short, with 14 bases between. The CDR3 totals 17 residues. From germline, CDR1 is SEHNR and CDR2 FQNEAQ (reference sequence). CDR3 nucleotides: TGTGCCAGCAGCTTACGGGGAGACGGGGGAACTAATGAAAAACTGTTTTTT. This gives the protein CASSLRGDGGTNEKLFF.

The sample holds a few counts of this clone. The chain uses TRBV6-5 and TRBJ1-1; TRBD1 matches 7 bases. Germline values: CDR1 MNHEY, CDR2 SVGAGI. This CDR3 region has 16 residues. V shed 0 bases and J 0 bases; nucleotides not matched to a gene: 4. The CDR3, as DNA: TGTGCCAGCAGTTACTCGACAGGGTCGATGAACACTGAAGCTTTCTTT. Translated: CASSYSTGSMNTEAFF.

The rearrangement joins TRBV3-1 (or the pseudogene TRBV3-2) to TRBJ1-2, with 9 bases matching TRBD1. The CDR3 spans 18 residues. V dropped 0 bases and J dropped 5; count of bases not matched to a gene: 13. The V gene's germline CDR1 is LGHDT and CDR2 YNNKEL (reference sequence). The CDR3 bases are TGTGCCAGCAGCCAAGATCGAGGACAGGGGAAAGTAGTGTATGGCTACACCTTC. Residues: CASSQDRGQGKVVYGYTF.

This chain joins TRBV30 and TRBJ2-7; possibly TRBD1 for D (5 bases). The germline V gene encodes CDR1 GTSNPN and CDR2 SVGIG (reference sequence). The ends were cut back, 2 bases at V and 1 base at J, with 9 bases in the middle. The CDR3 is 13 amino acids. The CDR3 bases are TGTGCCTGGAGTAACAAGGGGTCCTACGAGCAGTACTTC. This gives the protein CAWSNKGSYEQYF.

The chain links TRBV3-1 (or the pseudogene TRBV3-2) to TRBJ1-3; D gene uncertain. Germline CDR1 LGHDT, CDR2 YNNKEL (reference sequence). The V end lost 0 bases, the J end lost 0 bases, and 12 bases lay between the germline ends. The CDR3 is 17 residues long. The chain's CDR3 is CASSQDPGPSSGNTIYF. CDR3 DNA sequence: TGTGCCAGCAGCCAAGATCCTGGGCCCAGCTCTGGAAACACCATATATTTT.

This clone was seen a single time. V is TRBV5-5 and J is TRBJ2-1, with TRBD2 as a possible D gene (7 bases). Germline V gives CDR1 SGHKS, CDR2 YYEKEE (reference sequence). Trimming stripped 7 bases from V and 4 bases from J, with 15 bases between. The CDR3 runs to 14 residues. DNA of the CDR3: TGTGCCAGCTCCTTAGGGGGGGGGTACAATGAGCAGTTCTTC. It codes for CASSLGGGYNEQFF.

The chain has TRBV7-2 and TRBJ1-4; 7 bases are shared with TRBD1. This CDR3 contains 15 residues. V shed 5 bases, J shed 5 bases, and the junction held 8 bases outside the gene matches. The germline V gene has CDR1 SGHTA and CDR2 FQGNSA. Here the CDR3 reads CASSMTGWGNEKLFF. Here the CDR3 DNA reads TGTGCCAGCAGCATGACAGGGTGGGGGAATGAAAAACTGTTTTTT.

The chain is built from TRBV5-6 and TRBJ2-3, with D maybe TRBD1 (5 bases). The CDR3 spans 13 residues. Trimming cost V 4 bases and J 4 bases, with 10 bases left between them. Germline V gene lookup returns CDR1 SGHDT and CDR2 YYEEEE. CDR3 nucleotide sequence: TGTGCCAGCAGCATTAGACAGTCAGATACGCAGTATTTT. As protein: CASSIRQSDTQYF.